This T cell receptor beta chain is drawn from a study of blood T cells in healthy people across ages. Overall study findings and caveats: Bulk PBMC profiling left naive and antigen-experienced comparisons inconclusive.

Donation came from healthy Caucasian individuals in Russia who were aged roughly 6 to 95. Comment on this clonotype: What it recognizes is unknown.

A sample-barcoded 5' primer and a J-beta primer mix were used in a second PCR of about 7 to 12 cycles. Each CDR3 protein is one row after TCRdb ran MiXCR on the 5' RACE reads. The sample lists around 990,000 distinct CDR3 sequences; less than 25% were seen once. Trimming cost V 4 bases and J 0 bases, with 10 bases left between them. Germline V gene data show CDR1 as SQVTM and CDR2 as ANQGSEA. CDR3 length equals 15 residues. These same records also appear under a second study, on T cells of mothers and their children. This second study notes: For the second PCR, the M1S primer put in sample barcodes and 2-4 random nucleotides. Mother-child pairs who were related displayed a slightly higher overlap than unrelated pairs, a difference that was non-significant.

The specimen sequenced was blood. The sequence derives from a girl aged 2 to 10 in good health. The chain joins TRBV29-1 to TRBJ2-6; D not resolved. CDR3 in DNA: TGCAGCGTTGCGCATTTAAGCTCTGGGGCCAACGTCCTGACTTTC. The encoded protein is CSVAHLSSGANVLTF. Looking up the rest from reference TRBV29-1 and TRBJ2-6 gives the full variable domain: SAVISQKPSRDICQRGTSLTIQCQVDSQVTMMFWYRQQPGQSLTLIATANQGSEATYESGFVIDKFPISRPNLTFSTLTVSNMSPEDSSIYLCSVAHLSSGANVLTFGAGSRLTVL.